Below are 13 T cell receptor beta chains sequenced from a single sample in a study of shared clonotypes between healthy human individuals. Generated by immunoSEQ multiplex PCR, the TCRdb table keeps only in-frame clones and is missing some. Of about 2.3 million clones detected, around 92% appear once; the ten largest clones hold around 0.35%. Sequencing used naive CD4+ T cells from PBMCs. Subset indicated: CD45RA+ positively selected. The receptors here all came from a man aged 18 to 35 in good health. Some clones in this sample may be carry-over from other donors' samples.

V and J are TRBV7-9 and TRBJ1-1; unclear D gene. This CDR3 has 12 amino acids. Germline CDR1 reads SEHNR; CDR2 reads FQNEAQ (reference sequence). V lost 5 bases and J lost 3, with 7 bases in between. The CDR3 region has the DNA TGTGCCAGCAGCCAAACATACACTGAAGCTTTCTTT. Its translation: CASSQTYTEAFF. The variable domain in full, completed from reference TRBV7-9 and TRBJ1-1, reads DTGVSQNPRHKITKRGQNVTFRCDPISEHNRLYWYRQTLGQGPEFLTYFQNEAQLEKSRLLSDRFSAERPKGSFSTLEIQRTEQGDSAMYLCASSQTYTEAFFGQGTRLTVV.

This chain connects TRBV28 to TRBJ2-7; 9 bases line up with TRBD1. J lost 4 bases, V lost 7 bases, and 8 bases had no gene match. The CDR3 runs 14 residues. Per the germline V gene, CDR1 is MDHEN and CDR2 is SYDVKM. This chain's CDR3 is CASKKGTGLYEQYF. The CDR3 DNA reads TGTGCCAGCAAGAAAGGGACAGGGTTGTACGAGCAGTACTTC.

The V gene is TRBV6-5, the J gene TRBJ2-1; D perhaps matches TRBD1 (6 bases). The CDR3 totals 15 residues. V dropped 2 bases and J dropped 8 bases, with 16 bases sitting between them. Germline values: CDR1 MNHEY, CDR2 SVGAGI. CDR3 region: CASSYGGSLRDEQFF. CDR3 nucleotides: TGTGCCAGCAGTTACGGGGGCAGCTTAAGGGATGAGCAGTTCTTC.

V usage is TRBV27 and J usage is TRBJ2-3; TRBD2 aligns across 10 bases. The trim removed 1 base at V and 4 bases at J, leaving 11 bases unmatched. Germline CDR1 MNHEY, CDR2 SMNVEV (reference sequence). The CDR3 consists of 18 residues. The CDR3 DNA sequence: TGTGCCAGCAGTTTATGGGGAGGGTCTAGCGGGAGTCCAGATACGCAGTATTTT. Protein sequence: CASSLWGGSSGSPDTQYF.

The chain employs TRBV11-3 and TRBJ2-3, with a tentative D call TRBD1 (6 bases). This CDR3 contains 16 residues. V was pared by 0 bases and J by 4 bases, with 14 bases between. The V gene's germline CDR1 is SGHNT and CDR2 YENEEA. CDR3 amino acids: CASSLDTGNGADTQYF. As DNA, the CDR3 is TGTGCCAGCAGCTTAGATACAGGGAACGGTGCAGATACGCAGTATTTT.

The chain recombines TRBV11-2 with TRBJ2-3, with 8 bases that match TRBD2. V was pared by 5 bases and J by 6 bases, with 4 bases of the junction left unmatched. CDR3 length: 13 amino acids. The germline CDR1 and CDR2 sequences are SGHAT and FQNNGV. For the CDR3, the DNA is TGTGCCAGCAGCCCCCGGGGGGGGGATACGCAGTATTTT. It translates to CASSPRGGDTQYF. The full variable domain, its missing parts supplied by reference TRBV11-2 and TRBJ2-3, is EAGVAQSPRYKIIEKRQSVAFWCNPISGHATLYWYQQILGQGPKLLIQFQNNGVVDDSQLPKDRFSAERLKGVDSTLKIQPAKLEDSAVYLCASSPRGGDTQYFGPGTRLTVL.

This chain links TRBV5-4 with TRBJ1-2; weak D call: TRBD1 (5 bases). The CDR3 contains 15 residues. Germline values: CDR1 SGHNT, CDR2 YYREEE (reference sequence). Trimming took off 1 base at V and 4 bases at J, with 14 bases between the two ends. CDR3 amino acids: CASSLTQGASYGYTF. The CDR3, as DNA: TGTGCCAGCAGCTTGACTCAGGGCGCGTCCTATGGCTACACCTTC. The entire variable domain, with the rest obtained from reference TRBV5-4 and TRBJ1-2, is as follows: ETGVTQSPTHLIKTRGQQVTLRCSSQSGHNTVSWYQQALGQGPQFIFQYYREEENGRGNFPPRFSGLQFPNYSSELNVNALELDDSALYLCASSLTQGASYGYTFGSGTRLTVV.

The rearrangement uses TRBV7-9 and TRBJ1-1; 8 bases match TRBD1. Germline CDR1 reads SEHNR; CDR2 reads FQNEAQ (reference sequence). V dropped 1 base and J dropped 1; count of bases not matched to a gene: 8. CDR3 size: 17 residues. The DNA of the CDR3 is TGTGCCAGCAGCTTAGGGGCAGGGGGCCGTCAGAACACTGAAGCTTTCTTT. Amino acid sequence: CASSLGAGGRQNTEAFF.

The CDR3 DNA reads as TGTGCCAGTAGTTTGGGCGGGAGGACCTACAATGAGCAGTTCTTC. Translation: CASSLGGRTYNEQFF. This chain uses TRBV19 with TRBJ2-1; 8 bases are a match to TRBD2. With 5 bases clipped from V and 2 bases from J, the junction kept 5 bases outside the gene matches. This CDR3 comprises 15 residues. Per the germline V gene, CDR1 is LNHDA and CDR2 is SQIVND (reference sequence).

In its sample, this clone was seen once. The chain combines TRBV29-1 with TRBJ2-3; D unclear. This CDR3 spans 12 amino acids. V lost 7 bases and J lost 1, with 9 bases in between. The germline CDR1 and CDR2 sequences are SQVTM and ANQGSEA. The CDR3 protein is CSDRVGTDTQYF. The CDR3 coding sequence is TGCAGCGACCGCGTAGGCACAGATACGCAGTATTTT.

This clone appeared once. This chain connects TRBV6-5 to TRBJ2-3, with unresolved D. This CDR3 spans 13 amino acids. Trimming pared 2 bases from V and 5 bases from J, leaving 8 bases between. From germline, CDR1 is MNHEY and CDR2 SVGAGI. CDR3 bases: TGTGCCAGCAGTTACCCTACAGAAGATACGCAGTATTTT. Its protein product is CASSYPTEDTQYF.

The rearrangement links TRBV6-6 to TRBJ2-2; D is unclear. The germline V and J ends were trimmed by 1 base and 8 bases, with 8 bases remaining between them. The CDR3 runs to 13 residues. CDR1 is MNHNY and CDR2 is SVGAGI in the germline V gene (reference sequence). The CDR3 DNA is TGTGCCAGCAGTTACTACGGGCCTGGGGAGCTGTTTTTT. Its translation: CASSYYGPGELFF.

The chain recombines TRBV5-1 with TRBJ1-1; 8 bases align to TRBD1. This CDR3 region has 14 residues. The V and J ends lost 2 bases and 5 bases, in that order; junction bases with no gene match: 5. The germline V gene encodes CDR1 SGHRS and CDR2 YFSETQ. CDR3 nucleotide sequence: TGCGCCAGCAGCTTAATTACAGGGGGGACTGAAGCTTTCTTT. Protein: CASSLITGGTEAFF.